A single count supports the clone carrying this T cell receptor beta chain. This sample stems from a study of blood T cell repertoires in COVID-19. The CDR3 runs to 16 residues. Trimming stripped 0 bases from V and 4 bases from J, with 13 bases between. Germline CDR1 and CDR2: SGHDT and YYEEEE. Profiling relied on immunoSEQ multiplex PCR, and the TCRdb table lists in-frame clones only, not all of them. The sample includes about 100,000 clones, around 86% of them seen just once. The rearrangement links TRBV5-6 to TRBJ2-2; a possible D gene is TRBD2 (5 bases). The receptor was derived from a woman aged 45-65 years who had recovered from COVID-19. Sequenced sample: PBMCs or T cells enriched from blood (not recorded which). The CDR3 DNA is TGTGCCAGCAGCTTGGTGGGTAGCGATGGCACCGGGGAGCTGTTTTTT. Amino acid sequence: CASSLVGSDGTGELFF.